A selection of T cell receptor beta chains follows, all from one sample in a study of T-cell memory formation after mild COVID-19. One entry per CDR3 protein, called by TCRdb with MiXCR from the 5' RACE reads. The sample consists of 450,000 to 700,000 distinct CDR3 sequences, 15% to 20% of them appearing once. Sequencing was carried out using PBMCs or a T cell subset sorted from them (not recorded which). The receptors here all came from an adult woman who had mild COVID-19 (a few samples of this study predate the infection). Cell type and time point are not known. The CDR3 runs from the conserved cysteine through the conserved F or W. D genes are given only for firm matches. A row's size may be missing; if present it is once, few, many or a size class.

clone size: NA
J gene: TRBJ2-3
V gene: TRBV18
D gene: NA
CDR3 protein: CASSQPDGSSTDTQYF
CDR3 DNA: TGTGCCAGCTCGCAACCGGACGGTTCTAGCACAGATACGCAGTATTTT

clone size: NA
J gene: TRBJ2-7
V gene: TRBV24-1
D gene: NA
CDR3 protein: CATSDSDSYEQYF
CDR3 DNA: TGTGCCACCAGTGATTCCGACAGCTACGAGCAGTACTTC

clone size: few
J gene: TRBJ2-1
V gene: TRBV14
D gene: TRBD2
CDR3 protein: CASSQDRLAGVHYNEQFF
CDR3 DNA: TGTGCCAGCAGCCAAGACCGACTAGCGGGAGTTCACTACAATGAGCAGTTCTTC

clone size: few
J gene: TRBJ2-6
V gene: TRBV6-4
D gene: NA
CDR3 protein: CASSDTQSISGANVLTF
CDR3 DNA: TGTGCCAGCAGCGACACACAGTCGATCTCTGGGGCCAACGTCCTGACTTTC

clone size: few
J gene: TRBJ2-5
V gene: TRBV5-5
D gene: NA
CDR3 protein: CASSLERQVQETQYF
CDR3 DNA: TGTGCCAGCAGCTTGGAGCGACAGGTCCAAGAGACCCAGTACTTC

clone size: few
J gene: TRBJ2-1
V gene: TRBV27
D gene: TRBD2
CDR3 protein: CASSLLAGGPFEQFF
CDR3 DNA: TGTGCCAGCAGTTTACTAGCGGGAGGGCCATTTGAGCAGTTCTTC

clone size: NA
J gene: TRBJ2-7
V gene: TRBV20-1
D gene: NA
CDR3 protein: CSARGSGTYEQYF
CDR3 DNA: TGCAGTGCTAGAGGTAGTGGAACCTACGAGCAGTACTTC

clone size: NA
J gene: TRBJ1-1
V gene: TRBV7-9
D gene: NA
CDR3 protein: CASSQRTANTEAFF
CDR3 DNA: TGTGCCAGCAGCCAAAGGACAGCGAACACTGAAGCTTTCTTT

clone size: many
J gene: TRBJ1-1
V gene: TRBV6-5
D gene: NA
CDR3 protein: CASTPPGVQPQAFF
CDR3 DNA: TGTGCCAGCACCCCCCCCGGGGTACAGCCCCAAGCTTTCTTT

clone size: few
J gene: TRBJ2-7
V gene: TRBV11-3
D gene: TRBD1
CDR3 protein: CASSFKGAIYEQYF
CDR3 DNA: TGTGCCAGCAGCTTTAAGGGGGCGATCTACGAGCAGTACTTC

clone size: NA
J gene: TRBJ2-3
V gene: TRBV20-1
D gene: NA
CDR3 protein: CSSFPGHTLTDTQYF
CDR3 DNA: TGCAGCTCGTTCCCAGGACACACTCTCACAGATACGCAGTATTTT

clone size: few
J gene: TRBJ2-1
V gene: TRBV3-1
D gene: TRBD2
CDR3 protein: CASSQRTSGRTNEQFF
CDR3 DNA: TGTGCCAGCAGCCAGAGGACTAGCGGGAGAACCAATGAGCAGTTCTTC

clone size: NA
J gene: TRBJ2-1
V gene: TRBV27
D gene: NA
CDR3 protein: CASSFIQRRNEQFF
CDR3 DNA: TGTGCCAGCAGTTTCATCCAGCGGCGCAATGAGCAGTTCTTC

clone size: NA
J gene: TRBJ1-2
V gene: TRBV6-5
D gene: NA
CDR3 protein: CASSYRLDKGYGYTF
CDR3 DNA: TGTGCCAGCAGTTATCGGCTGGACAAAGGCTATGGCTACACCTTC

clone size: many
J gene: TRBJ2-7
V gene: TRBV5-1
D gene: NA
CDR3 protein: CASSLDVGYEQYF
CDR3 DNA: TGCGCCAGCAGCCTTGACGTAGGCTACGAGCAGTACTTC

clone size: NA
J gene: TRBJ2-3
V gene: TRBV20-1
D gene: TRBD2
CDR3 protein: CSASPRGGNGDTQYF
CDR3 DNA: TGCAGTGCTAGTCCGCGGGGAGGGAACGGAGATACGCAGTATTTT

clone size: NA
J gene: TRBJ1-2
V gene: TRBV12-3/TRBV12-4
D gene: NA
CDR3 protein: CASSPGSRGYTF
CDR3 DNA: TGTGCCAGCAGCCCAGGGTCTCGGGGCTACACCTTC

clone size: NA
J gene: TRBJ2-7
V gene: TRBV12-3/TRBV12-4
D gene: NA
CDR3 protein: CASSPQGTVYEQYF
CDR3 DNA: TGTGCCAGCAGCCCGCAGGGGACTGTCTACGAGCAGTACTTC

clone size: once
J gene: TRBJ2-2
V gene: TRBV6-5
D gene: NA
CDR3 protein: CASTRLGRGTGELFF
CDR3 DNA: TGTGCCAGCACCCGCCTGGGAAGGGGCACCGGGGAGCTGTTTTTT

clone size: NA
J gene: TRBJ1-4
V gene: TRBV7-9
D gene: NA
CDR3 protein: CASSSGLAATNEKLFF
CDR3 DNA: TGTGCCAGCAGCTCGGGACTAGCGGCCACTAATGAAAAACTGTTTTTT

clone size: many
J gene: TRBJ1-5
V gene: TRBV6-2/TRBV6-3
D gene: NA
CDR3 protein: CASSRVRGRRGQPQHF
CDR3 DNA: TGTGCCAGCTCTCGAGTCCGGGGGAGAAGGGGACAGCCCCAGCATTTT

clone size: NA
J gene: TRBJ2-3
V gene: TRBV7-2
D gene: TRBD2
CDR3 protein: CASSRGTSGVGGTDTQYF
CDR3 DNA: TGTGCCAGCAGCCGCGGGACTAGCGGGGTCGGGGGCACAGATACGCAGTATTTT